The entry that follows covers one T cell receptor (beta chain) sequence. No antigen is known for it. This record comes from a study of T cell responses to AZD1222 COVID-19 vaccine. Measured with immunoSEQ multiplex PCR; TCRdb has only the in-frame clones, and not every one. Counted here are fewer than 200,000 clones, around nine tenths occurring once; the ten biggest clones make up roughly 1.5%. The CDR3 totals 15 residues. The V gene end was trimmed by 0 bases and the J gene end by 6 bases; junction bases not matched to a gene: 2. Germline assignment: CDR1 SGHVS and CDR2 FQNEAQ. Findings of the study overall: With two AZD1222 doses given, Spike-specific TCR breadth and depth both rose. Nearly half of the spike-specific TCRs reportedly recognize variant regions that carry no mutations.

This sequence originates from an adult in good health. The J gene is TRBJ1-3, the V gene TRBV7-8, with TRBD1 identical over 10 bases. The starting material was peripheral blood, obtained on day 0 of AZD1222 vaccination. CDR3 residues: CASSLAGTGANTIYF. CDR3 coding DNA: TGTGCCAGCAGCTTAGCCGGGACAGGGGCAAACACCATATATTTT.